This T cell receptor beta chain was captured by sequencing in a study of T cell repertoires in cytomegalovirus infection (dated by TCRdb to between 2017 and 2020). In the study overall: Peptide stimulations targeted recently identified HLA-C-restricted CMV epitopes, whose presentation resists viral immunomodulation, together with well-studied HLA-B-restricted epitopes. The HLA type of each donor mattered for the analysis, because public TCR beta signatures pointed to carriage of CMV infection along with the matching HLA type. The paper as a whole reports these results and caveats: The ex vivo response was dominated by HLA-C-restricted CMV-specific TCR beta clonotypes, which also provided the single most frequent clonotype in two of eight donors. In both this cohort and an independent cohort of some 380 donors, the cumulative frequency of public TCR beta family members distinguished carriers of CMV infection plus the relevant HLA type.

Per the publication, the treatment or condition label means: in vitro stimulation with specific CMV peptide epitopes to enrich CMV-specific T cells. This clonotype was picked up one time. Its binding antigen is unknown. A single base separates this from a much larger clone, so it may be a read error. The CDR3 numbers 15 residues from cysteine through phenylalanine. CDR3 DNA only is kept here, 45 bases in frame from base 1. Sequences SEHNR (CDR1) and FQNEAQ (CDR2) are obtained from the germline V gene (reference sequence). At the junction V is shortened by 5 bases and J by 2 bases, with 16 bases in between. Sequenced on an Illumina HiSeq 1500. The raw public reads went through TCRdb reprocessing: fastp at Q25, MiXCR clone calling, in-frame beta chains kept. Duplicate CDR3 protein sequences are folded into a single record with the most common DNA and genes. Within this sample are around 310,000 distinct CDR3 sequences, with about 27% of them counted one time only. The top ten hold roughly 20% of the sample.

Sequencing used cultured PBMCs, obtained from culture after CMV antigen stimulation. The chain joins TRBV7-9 to TRBJ2-7, with the identity of the D gene unclear. This clonotype was obtained from a human donor in good health (CMV status not recorded). Some clones in this sample may be carry-over from other donors' samples. The nucleotides read TGTGCCAGCAGCCGTCTTCCGGAACAAACCTACGAGCAGTACTTC. This is translated as CASSRLPEQTYEQYF. The full variable domain, completed from the reference TRBV7-9 and TRBJ2-7 proteins outside the CDR3, reads DTGVSQNPRHKITKRGQNVTFRCDPISEHNRLYWYRQTLGQGPEFLTYFQNEAQLEKSRLLSDRFSAERPKGSFSTLEIQRTEQGDSAMYLCASSRLPEQTYEQYFGPGTRLTVT.